These 21 T cell receptor beta chains originate from one sample sequenced in a study of blood T cell repertoires in COVID-19 (dated by TCRdb to between 2020 and 2021). Libraries were made using the immunoSEQ multiplex PCR assay. Here the immuneACCESS table is served through TCRdb, limited to in-frame sequences with V and J called. Missing clones are a known gap in these copies; in checked studies unresolved V genes cover under half, and the rest lacks a known reason. This sample lists about 130,000 clones; around 75% were detected once. The ten largest clones capture just under 5% of the sample. The sequenced sample consisted of peripheral blood. All receptors derive from a woman in her 70s with COVID-19, enrolled during active disease.

The genes are TRBV7-8 and TRBJ1-2, with D perhaps matching TRBD1 (6 bases). Trimming left V 5 bases short and J 5 bases short, with 15 bases between. The CDR3 has 14 amino acids. Germline lookup yields CDR1 SGHVS and CDR2 FQNEAQ. Written as DNA, the CDR3 is TGTGCCAGCAGCGGGGGCGGGCAAATGTATGGCTACACCTTC. It is translated as CASSGGGQMYGYTF.

The chain combines TRBV5-1 with TRBJ2-1; 13 positions match TRBD2. This CDR3 comprises 17 residues. Trimming removed 4 bases from V and 4 bases from J; junction bases left unmatched: 8. Germline CDR1 reads SGHRS; CDR2 reads YFSETQ. The CDR3 spells CASSTTSGGARYNEQFF. The CDR3 DNA follows: TGCGCCAGCAGCACCACTAGCGGGGGGGCCAGATACAATGAGCAGTTCTTC.

The chain combines TRBV5-1 with TRBJ2-5; D is perhaps TRBD2 (6 bases). Germline CDR1 SGHRS, CDR2 YFSETQ. This CDR3 is 14 amino acids long. V was trimmed by 4 bases and J by 2 bases, leaving 12 bases between them. The CDR3 spells CASSTGRGQETQYF. The DNA of the CDR3 is TGCGCCAGCAGCACAGGACGGGGGCAAGAGACCCAGTACTTC.

The CDR3 nucleotides are TGTGCCAGCAGCAACAGGCCCCCCGTATATGGCTACACCTTC. Amino acids: CASSNRPPVYGYTF. The V and J genes are TRBV6-5 and TRBJ1-2, with D perhaps matching TRBD1 (5 bases). With 6 bases removed from V and 5 bases from J, the gap between germline ends came to 16 bases. The germline V gene encodes CDR1 MNHEY and CDR2 SVGAGI. The length of the CDR3 is 14 residues.

CDR3 in amino acids: CASGRDRSLEQYF. CDR3 nucleotides: TGTGCCAGCGGACGGGACAGATCCCTCGAGCAGTACTTC. The gene calls are TRBV11-2 and TRBJ2-7; 7 bases match TRBD1. Germline values: CDR1 SGHAT, CDR2 FQNNGV. This CDR3 spans 13 amino acids. The trim removed 8 bases at V and 6 bases at J, leaving 10 bases unmatched.

V gene TRBV2 combines with J gene TRBJ1-1, with 8 bases aligning to TRBD1. The CDR3 runs to 13 residues. The V gene end was trimmed by 4 bases and the J gene end by 8 bases; junction bases not matched to a gene: 6. Germline V lookup: CDR1 SNHLY, CDR2 FYNNEI. The CDR3 region is CASSGGSGGEAFF. Here the CDR3 DNA reads TGTGCCAGCAGTGGGGGGTCAGGGGGCGAAGCTTTCTTT. The full variable domain, its missing parts supplied by reference TRBV2 and TRBJ1-1, is EPEVTQTPSHQVTQMGQEVILRCVPISNHLYFYWYRQILGQKVEFLVSFYNNEISEKSEIFDDQFSVERPDGSNFTLKIRSTKLEDSAMYFCASSGGSGGEAFFGQGTRLTVV.

The chain recombines TRBV5-1 with TRBJ1-5, with 7 bases matching TRBD1. The length of the CDR3 is 17 residues. The junction had 12 bases not matched to a gene; V was cut back by 4 bases and J by 2 bases. Germline V gene data show CDR1 as SGHRS and CDR2 as YFSETQ. CDR3 sequence (DNA): TGCGCCAGCAGCCCCCAGGGGGTGCAGGGGGGCAATCAGCCCCAGCATTTT. This gives the protein CASSPQGVQGGNQPQHF.

The rearrangement links TRBV21-1 to TRBJ1-2. TRBV21-1 is noted as a pseudogene. There are 17 residues in the CDR3. The CDR3 DNA is TGTGCCAGCAGCAAAGATGGGGTTTTGGGGGGAAACTATGGCTACACCTTC. Amino acids: CASSKDGVLGGNYGYTF.

The V and J genes are TRBV5-1 and TRBJ2-7; TRBD2 aligns across 7 bases. J was trimmed by 4 bases and V by 4 bases; bases with no gene match: 5. The CDR3 runs 13 residues. Germline assignment: CDR1 SGHRS and CDR2 YFSETQ. The CDR3 region is CASSVPAGYEQYF. The CDR3, as DNA: TGCGCCAGCAGCGTCCCAGCGGGGTACGAGCAGTACTTC. Looking up the rest from reference TRBV5-1 and TRBJ2-7 gives the full variable domain: KAGVTQTPRYLIKTRGQQVTLSCSPISGHRSVSWYQQTPGQGLQFLFEYFSETQRNKGNFPGRFSGRQFSNSRSEMNVSTLELGDSALYLCASSVPAGYEQYFGPGTRLTVT.

This clone was recorded a few times. The J gene is TRBJ2-7, the V gene TRBV27; D call uncertain. The CDR3 is made up of 14 amino acids. V was clipped by 0 bases and J by 0 bases, with 6 bases between them. Germline CDR1 reads MNHEY; CDR2 reads SMNVEV (reference sequence). The CDR3 nucleotides are TGTGCCAGCAGTTTATCCGACATCTCCTACGAGCAGTACTTC. This translates into CASSLSDISYEQYF.

The V call is TRBV27, the J call TRBJ2-7; 8 nucleotides match TRBD1. The CDR3 length is 17 residues. Trimming cost V 4 bases and J 3 bases; bases outside gene matches: 14. The germline V gene has CDR1 MNHEY and CDR2 SMNVEV (reference sequence). In nucleotides, the CDR3 is TGTGCCAGCAGTTCTACCAGAGACAGGGGTGGGTACTACGAGCAGTACTTC. Encoded protein: CASSSTRDRGGYYEQYF.

This clone was seen only once. The chain carries TRBV20-1 and TRBJ2-3; 12 bases match TRBD2. CDR3 length: 15 amino acids. Germline CDR1 is DFQATT and CDR2 is SNEGSKA (reference sequence). J lost 6 bases, V lost 3 bases, and 7 bases had no gene match. The CDR3 spells CSASSTSGGTDTQYF. DNA of the CDR3: TGCAGTGCTAGTTCGACTAGCGGGGGTACGGATACGCAGTATTTT.

About this clone itself: Other DNA sequences within the sample encode an identical CDR3. V and J are TRBV7-2 and TRBJ1-2, with D unclear. This CDR3 spans 12 amino acids. V was pared by 1 base and J by 8 bases, with 8 bases between. Germline CDR1 and CDR2: SGHTA and FQGNSA. CDR3 coding DNA: TGTGCCAGCAGCTTAGGGGCAGGCGGCTACACCTTC. This translates into CASSLGAGGYTF. Together with reference TRBV7-2 and TRBJ1-2, the CDR3 gives the full variable domain: GAGVSQSPSNKVTEKGKDVELRCDPISGHTALYWYRQSLGQGLEFLIYFQGNSAPDKSGLPSDRFSAERTGGSVSTLTIQRTQQEDSAVYLCASSLGAGGYTFGSGTRLTVV.

The rearrangement uses TRBV24-1 and TRBJ2-3; TRBD2 matches 8 bases. The CDR3 is 16 amino acids. V dropped 3 bases and J dropped 4; count of bases not matched to a gene: 8. The germline gives CDR1 KGHDR, CDR2 SFDVKD. CDR3 nucleotides: TGTGCCACCAGTGATCCCGGGACTAGGGAGGCAGATACGCAGTATTTT. It encodes CATSDPGTREADTQYF.

The chain joins TRBV19 to TRBJ2-3; 8 bases are a match to TRBD1. The junction had 6 bases not matched to a gene; V was cut back by 1 base and J by 6 bases. The germline CDR1 and CDR2 sequences are LNHDA and SQIVND (reference sequence). This CDR3 contains 15 residues. This chain's CDR3 is CASSIGQGAGDTQYF. The DNA for the CDR3 is TGTGCCAGTAGTATAGGCCAGGGGGCAGGGGATACGCAGTATTTT.

The chain employs TRBV5-1 and TRBJ2-6; D remains ambiguous. This CDR3 is 14 amino acids long. Trimming removed 4 bases at V and 0 bases at J, with 5 bases between. The germline V gene has CDR1 SGHRS and CDR2 YFSETQ. CDR3 in amino acids: CASSPGSGANVLTF. The CDR3 DNA is TGCGCCAGCAGCCCCGGCTCTGGGGCCAACGTCCTGACTTTC.

The V gene is TRBV18, the J gene TRBJ2-1; 14 positions agree with TRBD2. The CDR3 loop spans 16 amino acids. J was trimmed by 8 bases and V by 3 bases; bases with no gene match: 6. Per the germline V gene, CDR1 is KGHSH and CDR2 is LQKENI. CDR3 residues: CASSPTGLAGGYEQFF. The CDR3 DNA is TGTGCCAGCTCACCCACTGGACTAGCGGGGGGCTATGAGCAGTTCTTC.

The chain has TRBV7-2 and TRBJ2-5, with D possibly matching TRBD1 (7 bases). V was pared by 3 bases and J by 1 base, with 9 bases between. This CDR3 has 14 amino acids. Germline CDR1 is SGHTA and CDR2 is FQGNSA. The CDR3 region is CASSFQGGQETQYF. The CDR3 DNA is TGTGCCAGCAGCTTCCAGGGGGGCCAAGAGACCCAGTACTTC.

J is TRBJ2-3 and V is TRBV19; D may be TRBD2 (5 bases). CDR1 LNHDA and CDR2 SQIVND come from the germline V gene (reference sequence). V lost 7 bases and J lost 6, with 14 bases in between. The CDR3 contains 13 residues. CDR3 in amino acids: CASTQTTRDTQYF. The CDR3 DNA reads as TGTGCCAGTACCCAGACTACCCGGGATACGCAGTATTTT.

The chain links TRBV5-4 to TRBJ2-6; 9 nucleotides line up with TRBD1. With 9 bases clipped from V and 4 bases from J, the junction kept 8 bases outside the gene matches. The CDR3 covers 15 residues. The V gene's germline CDR1 is SGHNT and CDR2 YYREEE (reference sequence). CDR3 nucleotides: TGTGCCACTCCGGGACAGGGCTCGGGGGCCAACGTCCTGACTTTC. The encoded protein is CATPGQGSGANVLTF.

This clone has only a few counts. This chain joins TRBV11-1 and TRBJ1-2; 9 bases are shared with TRBD1. After removal of 4 bases from V and 2 bases from J, the junction contained 5 bases not matched to a gene. The CDR3 runs to 15 residues. The germline V gene has CDR1 SGHAT and CDR2 FQDESV (reference sequence). The CDR3: CASSSRDRANYGYTF. CDR3 bases: TGTGCCAGCAGCTCCCGGGACAGGGCGAACTATGGCTACACCTTC.